Below are 30 T cell receptor beta chains sequenced from a single sample in a study of human T cells and chemical hapten exposure. Time point: pre-sensitization, week 0. Stated treatment: therapeutic diphenylcyclopropenone sensitization with weekly scalp DPC. In TCRdb, the RACE reads were re-called with MiXCR into one record per CDR3 protein. This sample has about 98,000 distinct CDR3 sequences, with under 14% found just once. Sequences were derived from whole blood, sampled in connection with sensitization to the hapten diphenylcyclopropenone (DPC). Receptors were obtained from a woman aged 55 to 70 with alopecia areata. Some clones in this sample may be carry-over from other donors' samples.

This clonotype has at least ten counts. The chain joins TRBV7-9 to TRBJ2-3; no reliable D call. The V gene's germline CDR1 is SEHNR and CDR2 FQNEAQ (reference sequence). The CDR3 loop spans 13 amino acids. V was trimmed by 6 bases and J by 3 bases, leaving 10 bases between them. The CDR3, as DNA: TGTGCCAGCAGTTACACTGCAACAGATACGCAGTATTTT. It is translated as CASSYTATDTQYF.

This clonotype was counted between two and nine times. The chain couples TRBV10-2 to TRBJ2-3, with D possibly matching TRBD2 (5 bases). CDR1 is WSHSY, CDR2 SAAADI, per germline. V was shortened by 7 bases and J by 8 bases, with 16 bases between the two germline ends. The CDR3 is made up of 13 amino acids. CDR3 coding DNA: TGCGCCAGCACCCTCCGGACTGAGGGTACGCAGTATTTT. Translation: CASTLRTEGTQYF.

This clonotype has a count of ten or more. The V and J genes are TRBV20-1 and TRBJ2-3; possibly TRBD1 or TRBD2 for D (6 bases each). Germline V gives CDR1 DFQATT, CDR2 SNEGSKA (reference sequence). The CDR3 covers 13 residues. Trimming took off 6 bases at V and 3 bases at J, with 13 bases between the two ends. Here the CDR3 DNA reads TGCAGTGCGTGGGGGGCCGCTACAGATACGCAGTATTTT. Its translation: CSAWGAATDTQYF.

The chain links TRBV6-2 or TRBV6-3 to TRBJ1-1, with no clear D. The ends were cut back, 3 bases at V and 3 bases at J, with 8 bases in the middle. The CDR3 covers 13 residues. Per the germline V gene, CDR1 is MNHEY and CDR2 is SVGEGT. DNA for the CDR3: TGTGCCAGCAGTTATATGCGGGACACTGAAGCTTTCTTT. Protein: CASSYMRDTEAFF.

This clonotype has more than one count but fewer than ten. The V call is TRBV20-1, the J call TRBJ2-1; 15 bases line up with TRBD2. V lost 2 bases and J lost 4; bases outside the gene matches: 12. Per germline, CDR1 DFQATT and CDR2 SNEGSKA (reference sequence). CDR3 length equals 19 residues. The CDR3 loop reads CSARHKIGTSGGFYNEQFF. The CDR3 DNA reads TGCAGTGCTAGACACAAAATTGGGACTAGCGGGGGGTTTTACAATGAGCAGTTCTTC.

This clonotype was recorded many times. This chain joins TRBV10-2 and TRBJ2-3; TRBD2 agrees at 7 bases. J gave up 2 bases and V 7 bases, and 6 bases lay outside the gene matches. The germline V gene encodes CDR1 WSHSY and CDR2 SAAADI. The CDR3 covers 14 residues. The CDR3 protein is CASKPGGNTDTQYF. CDR3 nucleotides: TGCGCCAGCAAACCGGGGGGAAACACAGATACGCAGTATTTT.

This clonotype came up many times. The chain carries TRBV7-2 and TRBJ1-2; 7 nucleotides agree with TRBD1. The V gene end was trimmed by 1 base and the J gene end by 5 bases; junction bases not matched to a gene: 4. The CDR3 is made up of 14 amino acids. The germline CDR1 and CDR2 sequences are SGHTA and FQGNSA. Written as DNA, the CDR3 is TGTGCCAGCAGCTTAGAGACAGGGATGTATGGCTACACCTTC. Protein: CASSLETGMYGYTF.

The chain joins TRBV12-3 or TRBV12-4 to TRBJ2-1; D remains ambiguous. V was shortened by 0 bases and J by 8 bases, with 8 bases between the two germline ends. The CDR3 runs to 13 residues. Here the CDR3 DNA reads TGTGCCAGCAGTTTAGCCACGTGGGATGAGCAGTTCTTC. It yields the protein CASSLATWDEQFF.

Concerning this clonotype itself: Being one base from a much bigger clone, this may be a read error. This chain connects TRBV19 to TRBJ1-5; no clear D gene. Looked up from germline, CDR1 is LNHDA and CDR2 is SQIVND (reference sequence). The CDR3 length is 14 residues. The CDR3 DNA sequence: TGTGCCAGTAGTATAGGGGGTAGCAATCAGCCCCAGCAATTT. It yields the protein CASSIGGSNQPQQF.

The chain uses TRBV29-1 and TRBJ2-2; no clear D gene. Per germline, CDR1 SQVTM and CDR2 ANQGSEA. The V end lost 7 bases, the J end lost 0 bases, and 18 bases lay between the germline ends. CDR3 size: 16 residues. CDR3 residues: CSARSTVRTNTGELFF. CDR3 DNA sequence: TGCAGCGCCAGAAGCACTGTGCGAACGAACACCGGGGAGCTGTTTTTT.

The V call is TRBV6-1, the J call TRBJ2-3, with 8 bases that match TRBD2. Trimming took 3 bases from V and 0 from J; bases not matched to a gene: 5. Germline-derived CDR1 and CDR2 are MNHNS and SASEGT. The CDR3 is 16 amino acids. The CDR3 bases are TGTGCCAGCAGTGAGGCAAGCGGGGGCAGCACAGATACGCAGTATTTT. It translates to CASSEASGGSTDTQYF.

There are many counts of this clonotype. This sequence joins TRBV19 and TRBJ2-7; D is tentatively TRBD1 or TRBD2 (5 bases each). Germline values: CDR1 LNHDA, CDR2 SQIVND (reference sequence). V lost 3 bases, J lost 9 bases, and 12 bases lay in between. The CDR3 consists of 12 residues. DNA for the CDR3: TGTGCCAGTAGTATCTCCAGGGAGAGGCAGTACTTC. Protein product: CASSISRERQYF. Drawing the rest from reference TRBV19 and TRBJ2-7, the complete variable domain is DGGITQSPKYLFRKEGQNVTLSCEQNLNHDAMYWYRQDPGQGLRLIYYSQIVNDFQKGDIAEGYSVSREKKESFPLTVTSAQKNPTAFYLCASSISRERQYFGPGTRLTVT.

The table lists this clonotype with many counts. V gene TRBV2 combines with J gene TRBJ1-2, with D hard to call. The CDR3 runs 15 residues. Per germline, CDR1 SNHLY and CDR2 FYNNEI. The V end was cut by 7 bases, the J end by 1 base, with 16 bases between. CDR3 loop: CASTRLALDNYGYTF. Written as DNA, the CDR3 is TGTGCCAGCACTCGACTAGCGTTGGATAACTATGGCTACACCTTC.

This clonotype was seen ten or more times. The rearrangement links TRBV12-3 or TRBV12-4 to TRBJ1-2; D call uncertain. CDR3 size: 13 residues. Trimming shortened V by 6 bases and J by 8 bases, and 16 bases separated the two germline ends. CDR3 loop: CASSRQGVSGYTF. In DNA form, the CDR3 reads TGTGCCAGCAGCCGACAAGGAGTTTCGGGCTACACCTTC.

In its sample, this clonotype was seen many times. The DNA of the CDR3 is TGCAGTGCCCCCGCGCGGGGGGGCCAAGAGACCCAGTACTTC. This translates into CSAPARGGQETQYF. This chain connects TRBV20-1 to TRBJ2-5, with 9 bases matching TRBD2. The germline V gene encodes CDR1 DFQATT and CDR2 SNEGSKA (reference sequence). V was pared by 6 bases and J by 1 base, with 6 bases of the junction left unmatched. The CDR3 runs to 14 residues.

The V gene is TRBV7-2, the J gene TRBJ2-3; TRBD2 aligns across 7 bases. The germline V gene encodes CDR1 SGHTA and CDR2 FQGNSA. The CDR3 is made up of 15 amino acids. Trimming removed 5 bases from V and 1 base from J; junction bases left unmatched: 6. CDR3 residues: CASSNDRGGTDTQYF. CDR3 sequence (DNA): TGTGCCAGCAGCAACGATCGGGGGGGCACAGATACGCAGTATTTT.

This clonotype showed up just once. The CDR3 DNA reads TGTGCCAGCAGTGACTCGGGAGACAGGAATCAGCCCCAGCATTTT. This gives the protein CASSDSGDRNQPQHF. The gene calls are TRBV11-2 and TRBJ1-5; maybe TRBD1 (6 bases). Germline V gives CDR1 SGHAT, CDR2 FQNNGV. This CDR3 has 15 amino acids. The ends were cut back, 6 bases at V and 4 bases at J, with 16 bases in the middle.

This clonotype was counted many times. This rearrangement joins TRBV28 to TRBJ2-7; 7 positions match TRBD1. The CDR3 runs 11 residues. Per the germline V gene, CDR1 is MDHEN and CDR2 is SYDVKM. V shed 8 bases, J shed 12 bases, and the junction held 10 bases outside the gene matches. CDR3 sequence: CASFSDRALYF. CDR3 DNA sequence: TGTGCCAGCTTTTCCGACAGGGCGTTGTACTTC.

This clonotype was recorded once. A read error is likely, as this CDR3 ends without the conserved phenylalanine or tryptophan. The V gene is TRBV6-6, the J gene TRBJ2-1, with 9 bases identical to TRBD1. Trimming cost V 6 bases and J 8 bases; bases outside gene matches: 11. The germline V gene encodes CDR1 MNHNY and CDR2 SVGAGI (reference sequence). The CDR3 is 15 amino acids. CDR3 loop: CASRHSPGQGHEQFL. CDR3 nucleotide sequence: TGTGCCAGCAGACACAGCCCGGGACAGGGACATGAGCAGTTCTTA.

This clonotype showed up many times. CDR3 in DNA: TGTGCCTGGAGTGGGGGAGATCAGCCCCAGCATTTT. Protein sequence: CAWSGGDQPQHF. The chain carries TRBV30 and TRBJ1-5; D unresolved. Per germline, CDR1 GTSNPN and CDR2 SVGIG (reference sequence). The V gene lost 1 base and the J gene lost 5 bases, with 6 bases spanning the gap. This CDR3 spans 12 amino acids.

The chain couples TRBV29-1 to TRBJ2-5, with 7 bases aligning to TRBD2. CDR3 length: 14 residues. The J segment lost 2 bases and the V segment lost 7 bases, leaving 10 bases of the junction unmatched. Germline V gene lookup returns CDR1 SQVTM and CDR2 ANQGSEA. The CDR3 nucleotides are TGCAGCGCTGCTAGCGGCCTGGTTCAAGAGACCCAGTACTTC. It codes for CSAASGLVQETQYF.

Only a few counts were recorded for this clonotype. The chain carries TRBV7-3 and TRBJ2-2; possibly TRBD1 for D (6 bases). Trimming took off 4 bases at V and 0 bases at J, with 12 bases between the two ends. CDR1 and CDR2 from the germline V gene are SGHTA and FQGTGA. The CDR3 consists of 16 residues. CDR3 in amino acids: CASSSQGPSNTGELFF. The DNA for the CDR3 is TGTGCCAGCAGCTCACAGGGTCCCTCGAACACCGGGGAGCTGTTTTTT.

The CDR3 reads CSARGLTSGGSASTDTQYF. CDR3 DNA: TGCAGTGCTAGAGGGCTCACTAGCGGGGGAAGCGCTAGCACAGATACGCAGTATTTT. The rearrangement joins TRBV20-1 to TRBJ2-3; 11 positions match TRBD2. J gave up 0 bases and V 1 base, and 12 bases lay outside the gene matches. Germline CDR1 and CDR2: DFQATT and SNEGSKA (reference sequence). The CDR3 consists of 19 residues.

This clonotype has only a few counts. The chain has TRBV5-1 and TRBJ2-3; D is uncertain. CDR1 is SGHRS and CDR2 is YFSETQ in the germline V gene. Trimming left V 1 base short and J 0 bases short, with 9 bases between. This CDR3 contains 15 residues. The CDR3 DNA is TGCGCCAGCAGCTTGATCGCGGCTAGCACAGATACGCAGTATTTT. Protein sequence: CASSLIAASTDTQYF.

The chain recombines TRBV12-2 with TRBJ2-4; the table assigns TRBD1, which was not confirmed against the DNA. TRBV12-2 corresponds to a pseudogene. This CDR3 is built from 18 residues. In DNA form, the CDR3 reads TGTGCAAGTCGCTTTCGATTGCGGGGACAGGGGGCCAAAAACATTCAGTACTTC. It specifies CASRFRLRGQGAKNIQYF.

A note on this clonotype: This may come from a read error, since a much larger clone is one base off. The CDR3 does not end in the conserved phenylalanine or tryptophan, so this is likely a read error. The rearrangement joins TRBV7-7 to TRBJ2-1; either TRBD1 or TRBD2 may supply D (5 bases each). Germline CDR1 is SSHAT and CDR2 is FNYEAQ (reference sequence). CDR3 length: 17 residues. The CDR3 reads CASSLGVLGEWSNEQFL. CDR3 sequence (DNA): TGTGCTAGCAGCTTAGGGGTTTTGGGGGAGTGGAGCAATGAGCAGTTCCTC.

In this sample, this clonotype turned up a few times. The genes are TRBV9 and TRBJ2-1, with TRBD2 matching 13 bases. After removal of 4 bases from V and 10 bases from J, the junction contained 8 bases not matched to a gene. This CDR3 region has 15 residues. Germline CDR1 and CDR2: SGDLS and YYNGEE. The CDR3 loop reads CASSHGLAGALEQFF. The CDR3 region has the DNA TGTGCCAGCAGCCATGGACTAGCGGGGGCCCTGGAGCAGTTCTTC.

CDR3 sequence (DNA): TGTGCCAGCAGCTTACCGACAGGGCCGTATGGCTACACCTTC. Translating gives CASSLPTGPYGYTF. The chain employs TRBV5-8 and TRBJ1-2; 7 bases align to TRBD1. Germline V CDR1 and CDR2: SGHTS, YDEGEE. Germline trimming cut 2 bases from V and 5 bases from J; bases unmatched to any gene: 6. The CDR3 loop spans 14 amino acids.

J is TRBJ2-1 and V is TRBV7-6; 15 bases match TRBD2. This CDR3 region has 18 residues. The V segment lost 5 bases and the J segment 2 bases; nucleotides outside the gene matches: 7. Germline V CDR1 and CDR2: SGHVS, FNYEAQ. The CDR3 DNA is TGTGCCAGCAGCCCCAGGACTAGCGGGAGGGCCGCCTACAATGAGCAGTTCTTC. Translation gives CASSPRTSGRAAYNEQFF.

The V call is TRBV4-1, the J call TRBJ1-6, with 9 bases identical to TRBD1. This CDR3 spans 13 amino acids. V was clipped by 5 bases and J by 8 bases; unmatched bases: 1. The germline CDR1 and CDR2 sequences are MGHRA and YSYEKL. CDR3 DNA: TGCGCCAGCAGCACAGGGGGCGATTCACCCCTCCACTTT. Translated: CASSTGGDSPLHF.